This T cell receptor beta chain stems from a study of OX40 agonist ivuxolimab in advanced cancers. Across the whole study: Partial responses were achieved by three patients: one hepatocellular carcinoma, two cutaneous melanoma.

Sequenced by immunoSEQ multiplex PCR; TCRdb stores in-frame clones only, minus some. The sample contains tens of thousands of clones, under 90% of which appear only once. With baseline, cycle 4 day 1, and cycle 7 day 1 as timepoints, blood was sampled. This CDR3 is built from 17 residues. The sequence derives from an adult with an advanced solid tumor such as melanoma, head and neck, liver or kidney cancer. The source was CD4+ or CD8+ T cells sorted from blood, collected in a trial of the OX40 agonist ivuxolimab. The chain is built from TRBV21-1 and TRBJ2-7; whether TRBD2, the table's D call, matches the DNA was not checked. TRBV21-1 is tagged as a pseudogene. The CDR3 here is CASSTSTPGKQSYEQYF. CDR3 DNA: TGTGCCAGCAGCACCTCGACCCCGGGGAAACAATCCTACGAGCAGTACTTC.